This is a list of T cell receptor beta chains from one sample in a study of cytomegalovirus exposure and HLA in healthy donors. This table comes from immunoSEQ multiplex PCR, and its TCRdb copy is limited to in-frame clones, with some not included. The sample contains some 170,000 clones, around nine tenths of which appear only once. The source material was PBMCs. These receptors were taken from a man between 18 and 35 years old in good health and CMV-seropositive. CDR3s include the opening cysteine and the closing phenylalanine or tryptophan. A D gene is named only where the DNA matches it firmly. Only part of the rows carry a size: once, few, many, or a class if the clone is expanded.

cdr3_length: 15
d_call: TRBD2
v_call: TRBV5-1
j_call: TRBJ2-5
clone_size: once
cdr3_nt: TGCGCCAGCAGCTTGGCAGCGGGGGGGTTTGAGACCCAGTACTTC
cdr3_aa: CASSLAAGGFETQYF

cdr3_length: 17
d_call: NA
v_call: TRBV27
j_call: TRBJ2-3
clone_size: NA
cdr3_nt: TGTGCCAGCAGTTTAATAGACTCCTCGCTCGGCACAGATACGCAGTATTTT
cdr3_aa: CASSLIDSSLGTDTQYF

cdr3_length: 14
d_call: TRBD2
v_call: TRBV6-5
j_call: TRBJ2-7
clone_size: NA
cdr3_nt: TGTGCCAGCCGACTAGCTGAAAGCTCCTACGAGCAGTACTTC
cdr3_aa: CASRLAESSYEQYF

cdr3_length: 17
d_call: NA
v_call: TRBV9
j_call: TRBJ1-1
clone_size: NA
cdr3_nt: TGTGCCAGCAGCGGCGGGGGTTTGACAAGCCTGAACACTGAAGCTTTCTTT
cdr3_aa: CASSGGGLTSLNTEAFF

cdr3_length: 12
d_call: NA
v_call: TRBV6-6
j_call: TRBJ1-2
clone_size: few
cdr3_nt: TGTGCCAGCCAGACTGGGGAGAGTGAGCCGGGTTTC
cdr3_aa: CASQTGESEPGF

cdr3_length: 15
d_call: TRBD2
v_call: TRBV7-2
j_call: TRBJ2-7
clone_size: NA
cdr3_nt: TGTGCCAGCAGGTCCCAAGCGGGGGGGACCTACGAGCAGTACTTC
cdr3_aa: CASRSQAGGTYEQYF

cdr3_length: 15
d_call: TRBD2
v_call: TRBV5-1
j_call: TRBJ2-3
clone_size: NA
cdr3_nt: TGCGCCAGCGCTATCCGGGGCGGGGGGGCAGATACGCAGTATTTT
cdr3_aa: CASAIRGGGADTQYF

cdr3_length: 14
d_call: NA
v_call: TRBV7-2
j_call: TRBJ1-1
clone_size: NA
cdr3_nt: TGTGCCAGCAGCTTAGGGTTTACGGTTGGAGGAGCTTTCTTT
cdr3_aa: CASSLGFTVGGAFF

cdr3_length: 14
d_call: NA
v_call: TRBV28
j_call: TRBJ1-1
clone_size: NA
cdr3_nt: TGTGCCAGCAGTTCTACAGGGTCGGTCACTGAAGCTTTCTTT
cdr3_aa: CASSSTGSVTEAFF

cdr3_length: 15
d_call: TRBD1
v_call: TRBV5-6
j_call: TRBJ1-2
clone_size: NA
cdr3_nt: TGTGCCAGCAGCCCTACAGGGGAGGAATTGAGCGGCTACACCTTC
cdr3_aa: CASSPTGEELSGYTF

cdr3_length: 13
d_call: NA
v_call: TRBV19
j_call: TRBJ1-5
clone_size: few
cdr3_nt: TGTGCCAGTAGTCCGGGGGTCGGGGAGCCCCAGCATTTT
cdr3_aa: CASSPGVGEPQHF

cdr3_length: 12
d_call: NA
v_call: TRBV10-2
j_call: TRBJ2-7
clone_size: NA
cdr3_nt: TGCGCCAGCAACCAGGGGTTCTACGAGCAGTACTTC
cdr3_aa: CASNQGFYEQYF

cdr3_length: 15
d_call: TRBD2
v_call: TRBV4-1
j_call: TRBJ2-7
clone_size: NA
cdr3_nt: TGCGCCAGCAGCCAGGGGACTAGCGGAGCCTACGAGCAGTACTTC
cdr3_aa: CASSQGTSGAYEQYF

cdr3_length: 16
d_call: TRBD1
v_call: TRBV7-7
j_call: TRBJ2-5
clone_size: NA
cdr3_nt: TGTGCTAGCAGCCCAAGGACAGGAAATGAAAAAGAGACCCAGTACTTC
cdr3_aa: CASSPRTGNEKETQYF

cdr3_length: 13
d_call: NA
v_call: TRBV4-3
j_call: TRBJ2-4
clone_size: NA
cdr3_nt: TGCGCCAGCAGCCAAAGCTTAGTGAACATTCAGTACTTC
cdr3_aa: CASSQSLVNIQYF

cdr3_length: 14
d_call: NA
v_call: TRBV19
j_call: TRBJ1-3
clone_size: NA
cdr3_nt: TGTGCCAGTAACGACGGGGGGAGTGGAAACACCATATATTTT
cdr3_aa: CASNDGGSGNTIYF

cdr3_length: 13
d_call: NA
v_call: TRBV10-3
j_call: TRBJ2-7
clone_size: NA
cdr3_nt: TGTGCCATCAGGATACGGGACACCGGGTTGGAGTACTTC
cdr3_aa: CAIRIRDTGLEYF

cdr3_length: 14
d_call: TRBD1
v_call: TRBV18
j_call: TRBJ1-1
clone_size: NA
cdr3_nt: TGTGCCAGCTCACGTGACAGGGGCGAGGGTGAAGCTTTCTTT
cdr3_aa: CASSRDRGEGEAFF

cdr3_length: 16
d_call: TRBD2
v_call: TRBV7-9
j_call: TRBJ2-1
clone_size: NA
cdr3_nt: TGTGCCAGCAGCTTAGGGGGGACTAGCGGGAACAATGAGCAGTTCTTC
cdr3_aa: CASSLGGTSGNNEQFF